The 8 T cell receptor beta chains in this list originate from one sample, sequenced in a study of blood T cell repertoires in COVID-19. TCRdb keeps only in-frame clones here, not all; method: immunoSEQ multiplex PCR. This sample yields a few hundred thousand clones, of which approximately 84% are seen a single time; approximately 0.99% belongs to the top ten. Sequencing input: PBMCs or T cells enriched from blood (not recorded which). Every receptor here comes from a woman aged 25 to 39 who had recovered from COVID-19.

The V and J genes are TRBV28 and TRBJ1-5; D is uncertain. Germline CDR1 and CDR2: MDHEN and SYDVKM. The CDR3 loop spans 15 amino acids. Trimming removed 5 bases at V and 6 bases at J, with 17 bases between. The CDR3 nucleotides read TGTGCCAGCAGTCTCCTAGGTGGTACGGGTCAGCCCCAGCATTTT. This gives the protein CASSLLGGTGQPQHF.

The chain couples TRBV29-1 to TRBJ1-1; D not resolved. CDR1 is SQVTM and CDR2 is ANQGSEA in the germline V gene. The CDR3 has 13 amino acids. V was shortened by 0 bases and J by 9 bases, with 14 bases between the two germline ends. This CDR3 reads CSVEDLDGVKAFF. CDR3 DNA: TGCAGCGTTGAAGATCTTGACGGGGTCAAAGCTTTCTTT.

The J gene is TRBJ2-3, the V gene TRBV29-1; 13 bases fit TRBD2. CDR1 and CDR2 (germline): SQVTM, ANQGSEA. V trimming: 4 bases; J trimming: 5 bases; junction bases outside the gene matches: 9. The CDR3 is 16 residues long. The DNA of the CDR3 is TGCAGCGTTGGGTTACTAGCGGGGGGGCCCGGAGATACGCAGTATTTT. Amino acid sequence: CSVGLLAGGPGDTQYF.

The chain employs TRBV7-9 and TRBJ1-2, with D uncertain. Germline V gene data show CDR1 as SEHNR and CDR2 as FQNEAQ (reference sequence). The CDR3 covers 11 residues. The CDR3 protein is CASGTTYGYTF. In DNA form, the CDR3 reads TGTGCTAGTGGTACCACCTATGGCTACACCTTC.

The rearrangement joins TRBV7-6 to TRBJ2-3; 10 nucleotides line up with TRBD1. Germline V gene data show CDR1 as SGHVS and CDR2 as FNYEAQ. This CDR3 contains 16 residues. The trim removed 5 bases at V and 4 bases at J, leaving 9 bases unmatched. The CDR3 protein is CASSTGQGNGADTQYF. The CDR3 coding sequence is TGTGCCAGCAGCACGGGACAGGGGAATGGGGCAGATACGCAGTATTTT.

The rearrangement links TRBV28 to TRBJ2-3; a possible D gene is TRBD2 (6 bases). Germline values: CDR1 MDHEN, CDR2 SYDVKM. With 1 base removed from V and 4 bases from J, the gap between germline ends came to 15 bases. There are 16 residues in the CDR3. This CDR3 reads CASSLSTTGGADTQYF. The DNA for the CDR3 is TGTGCCAGCAGTTTATCGACCACCGGAGGGGCAGATACGCAGTATTTT.

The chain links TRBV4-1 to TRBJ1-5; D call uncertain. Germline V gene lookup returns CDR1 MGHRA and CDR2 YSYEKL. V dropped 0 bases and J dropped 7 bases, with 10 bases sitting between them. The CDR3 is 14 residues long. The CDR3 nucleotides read TGCGCCAGCAGCCAAGAGCGTCCGGGACAGCCCCAGCATTTT. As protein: CASSQERPGQPQHF.

CDR3 region: CAISDRLENNEQFF. CDR3 sequence (DNA): TGTGCCATCAGTGATCGACTAGAAAACAATGAGCAGTTCTTC. V usage is TRBV10-3 and J usage is TRBJ2-1; D may be TRBD2 (6 bases). This CDR3 region has 14 residues. Trimming removed 3 bases at V and 5 bases at J, with 11 bases between. Germline values: CDR1 ENHRY, CDR2 SYGVKD.